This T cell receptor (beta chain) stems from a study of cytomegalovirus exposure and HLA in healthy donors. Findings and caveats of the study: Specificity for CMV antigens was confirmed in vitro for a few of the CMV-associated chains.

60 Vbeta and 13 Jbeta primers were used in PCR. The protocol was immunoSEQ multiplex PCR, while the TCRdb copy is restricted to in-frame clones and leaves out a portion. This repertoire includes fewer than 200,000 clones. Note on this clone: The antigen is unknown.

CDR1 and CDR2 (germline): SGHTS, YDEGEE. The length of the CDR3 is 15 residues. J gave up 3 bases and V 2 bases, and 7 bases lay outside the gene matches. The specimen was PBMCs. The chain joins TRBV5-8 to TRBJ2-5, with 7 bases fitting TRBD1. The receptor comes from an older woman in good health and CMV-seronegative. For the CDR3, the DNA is TGTGCCAGCAGCTTAGGAAGGACAGGAGAAGAGACCCAGTACTTC. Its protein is CASSLGRTGEETQYF. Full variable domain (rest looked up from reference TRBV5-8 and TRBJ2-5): EAGVTQSPTHLIKTRGQQATLRCSPISGHTSVYWYQQALGLGLQFLLWYDEGEERNRGNFPPRFSGRQFPNYSSELNVNALELEDSALYLCASSLGRTGEETQYFGPGTRLLVL.